Below are 6 T cell receptor beta chains sequenced from a single sample in a study of beta chain features in type 1 diabetes. cDNA synthesis used the whole RNA isolate, giving expressed TCRB sequences. Measured with immunoSEQ multiplex PCR; TCRdb has only the in-frame clones, and not every one. Altogether 600,000 to 700,000 clones are present, roughly an eighth being singletons, with the ten largest covering less than 0.025%. Their cognate antigens are unknown. General study results and limits: Shorter TCRB CDR3s, moderately but significantly so, were found in Type 1 diabetes patients in all four CD4+ subsets.

Sequencing was carried out using naive CD4+ T cells from blood. The source is a man aged 18 to 29 with type 1 diabetes.

This clone was seen a handful of times. The chain uses TRBV28 and TRBJ2-7; D possibly corresponds to TRBD1 (5 bases). Trimming took 3 bases from V and 1 from J, leaving 13 bases between them. This CDR3 region has 15 residues. Germline V CDR1 and CDR2: MDHEN, SYDVKM. Here the CDR3 reads CASSFWQGPSYEQYF. The CDR3 DNA sequence: TGTGCCAGCAGTTTTTGGCAGGGCCCTTCCTACGAGCAGTACTTC.

This clone was counted a few times. V and J are TRBV7-2 and TRBJ1-6; D unresolved. The CDR3 is 17 residues long. Germline values: CDR1 SGHTA, CDR2 FQGNSA. The V gene lost 2 bases and the J gene lost 2 bases, with 13 bases spanning the gap. The CDR3 region has the DNA TGTGCCAGCAGCTTAAAGCTCGTGCGGGCCTATAATTCACCCCTCCACTTT. It translates to CASSLKLVRAYNSPLHF. Complete variable domain (other parts from reference TRBV7-2 and TRBJ1-6): GAGVSQSPSNKVTEKGKDVELRCDPISGHTALYWYRQSLGQGLEFLIYFQGNSAPDKSGLPSDRFSAERTGGSVSTLTIQRTQQEDSAVYLCASSLKLVRAYNSPLHFGNGTRLTVT.

This clone has a handful of counts. CDR3 amino acids: CASTRDRRPGNEQFF. The CDR3 region has the DNA TGTGCCAGCACCCGGGACAGGAGACCGGGCAATGAGCAGTTCTTC. This sequence joins TRBV9 and TRBJ2-1; 8 bases map to TRBD1. This CDR3 comprises 15 residues. Germline CDR1 and CDR2: SGDLS and YYNGEE. With 6 bases clipped from V and 6 bases from J, the junction kept 11 bases outside the gene matches.

This clone occurred a few times. The chain joins TRBV18 to TRBJ1-5; D possibly corresponds to TRBD1 (5 bases). The CDR3 totals 18 residues. Trimming shortened V by 1 base and J by 0 bases, and 16 bases separated the two germline ends. CDR1 is KGHSH, CDR2 LQKENI, per germline. CDR3 sequence: CASSPRSQGGYSNQPQHF. CDR3 DNA: TGTGCCAGCTCACCACGGTCCCAGGGCGGTTATAGCAATCAGCCCCAGCATTTT.

This chain joins TRBV10-3 and TRBJ2-7; possibly TRBD1 for D (6 bases). Germline values: CDR1 ENHRY, CDR2 SYGVKD. This CDR3 contains 15 residues. The V end lost 6 bases, the J end lost 4 bases, and 19 bases lay between the germline ends. CDR3 sequence: CAISDVQGSVYEQYF. In DNA form, the CDR3 reads TGTGCCATCAGCGATGTACAGGGATCGGTATACGAGCAGTACTTC.

The chain carries TRBV15 and TRBJ1-2, with D uncertain. Trimming took off 0 bases at V and 0 bases at J, with 14 bases between the two ends. Germline V gene lookup returns CDR1 LNHNV and CDR2 YYDKDF (reference sequence). This CDR3 contains 17 residues. This CDR3 is CATSREHIGSTNYGYTF. For the CDR3, the DNA is TGTGCCACCAGCAGAGAGCACATCGGATCCACTAACTATGGCTACACCTTC. The full variable domain, rest sourced from reference TRBV15 and TRBJ1-2, is DAMVIQNPRYQVTQFGKPVTLSCSQTLNHNVMYWYQQKSSQAPKLLFHYYDKDFNNEADTPDNFQSRRPNTSFCFLDIRSPGLGDTAMYLCATSREHIGSTNYGYTFGSGTRLTVV.